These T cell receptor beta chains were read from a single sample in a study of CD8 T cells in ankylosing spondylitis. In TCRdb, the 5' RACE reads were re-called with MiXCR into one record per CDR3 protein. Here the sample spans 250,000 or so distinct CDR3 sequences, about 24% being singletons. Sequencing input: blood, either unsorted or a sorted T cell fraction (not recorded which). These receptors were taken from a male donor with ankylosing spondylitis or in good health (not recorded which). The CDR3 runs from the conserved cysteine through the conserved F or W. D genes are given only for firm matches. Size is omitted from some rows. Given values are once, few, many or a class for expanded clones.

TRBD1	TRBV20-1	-	CSARHIGKTGQNYGYTF
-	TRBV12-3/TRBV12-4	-	CASSLADGLPQETQYF
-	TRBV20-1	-	CSARRLAGPYEQYF
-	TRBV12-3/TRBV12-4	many	CASRLGLWYNEQFF
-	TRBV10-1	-	CASEQGNTGELFF
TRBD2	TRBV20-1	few	CSARDVSGGQYNEQFF
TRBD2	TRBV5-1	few	CASRHSGGNYEQYF
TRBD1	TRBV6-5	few	CASRGQGETQYF
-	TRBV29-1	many	CSVGGRYTDTQYF
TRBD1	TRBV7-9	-	CASSSRDRGRDEQYF
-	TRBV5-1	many	CASSLVGLGTTNTEAFF
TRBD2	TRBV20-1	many	CSFRASGGTDTQYF
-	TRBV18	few	CASSPLLTGSAEAFF
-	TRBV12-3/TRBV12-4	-	CASSLGQGWNTEAFF
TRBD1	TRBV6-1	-	CASRRGQGSYEQYF
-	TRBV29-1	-	CSVKHPSTDTQYF
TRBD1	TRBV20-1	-	CSAGDRGLQETQYF
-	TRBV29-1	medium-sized	CSVESFHEQYF
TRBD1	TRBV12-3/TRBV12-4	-	CASSSGTGERLPQHF
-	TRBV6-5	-	CASSYRLRPRVVTGELFF
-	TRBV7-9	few	CASSAGTVNTGELFF
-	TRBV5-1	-	CASSKTGERETQYF
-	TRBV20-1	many	CSAKGLQTRADTQYF
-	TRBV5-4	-	CASSADGLLYNEQFF
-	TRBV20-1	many	CSAGGGPNEKLFF
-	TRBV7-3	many	CASSLGRGMNTEAFF
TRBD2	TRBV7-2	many	CASSLFWRGIHEQYF
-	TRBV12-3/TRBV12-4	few	CASIGGSYNEQFF
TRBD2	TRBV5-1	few	CASSPLGVVAGGPKNEQFF
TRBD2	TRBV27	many	CASSLGPAGGTRNEQFF
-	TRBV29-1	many	CSDRSDRSYGYTF
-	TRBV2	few	CASSELDTQYF
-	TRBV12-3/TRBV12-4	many	CASSPRPGSPNEKLFF
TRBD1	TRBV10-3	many	CAIRGDSYNEQFF
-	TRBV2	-	CASSEKNRDTQYF
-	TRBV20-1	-	CSARVQGGRNTDTQYF